The T cell receptor (beta chain) under discussion was sequenced for a study of T cells after yellow fever vaccination (dated by TCRdb to 2018 to 2020). Background on the whole study: The SMART-Seq v4 Ultra Low Input RNA kit was used to prepare libraries from fractions with low cell numbers. Bulk TCR alpha and beta repertoires were sequenced longitudinally to track T-cell clones before and after primary and booster YFV17D yellow fever vaccination. Two healthy male donors made up the cohort, one aged 18 to 29 years and the other aged 30 to 39 years. Blood was drawn at multiple timepoints before and after primary and secondary immunization, with bulk PBMC replicates and cell subsets isolated.

This clonotype was counted between two and nine times. There is no known antigen for this receptor. At one end, the junction sequence differs from germline, possibly due to a read error. Overall study results and their limits: After the booster, most clones that had expanded after primary vaccination were detected again (nearly 97% of CD4 and around nine tenths of CD8), suggesting broad maintenance of memory. The secondary T-cell response was found to be weaker but faster than the primary response, with a peak reached on day 5 rather than on day 15. A small fraction of clonotypes showed up in both the CD4 and CD8 compartments, probably as a result of convergent recombination. Because abundant contaminating clonotypes from the bulk population could be contained in FACS-sorted repertoires, computational filtering was required. The study included only a couple of donors, which limits how far the findings can be generalized.

Synthesis of TCR cDNA relied on 5'RACE template switching, a step that introduced a universal primer site along with unique molecular identifiers. Priming of cDNA synthesis was performed from both the TCR alpha and TCR beta constant segments. Library amplification used two PCR steps, and the second PCR step added sample barcodes and sequencing adapters. Libraries were sequenced on Illumina HiSeq 2500 (2x100 bp) or NovaSeq (2x150 bp). The source study handled its data this way. Reads were demultiplexed and collapsed into UMI consensus sequences with MIGEC, and V(D)J alignment was performed with MiXCR. Vaccine-responding clonotypes were defined with edgeR using replicate PBMC samples, requiring FDR below 0.01 and a log2 fold change above 5 up to day 15. Bulk clonotypes were assigned CD4 or CD8 identity according to which sequenced CD4 or CD8 repertoire held them at higher abundance. The raw public data were reprocessed by TCRdb itself: fastp quality trimming at Q25, MiXCR clonotype calling, in-frame beta chains only. Records with the same CDR3 protein are collapsed into one entry carrying the most frequent genes and DNA. These V and J calls rely on TCRdb rather than the paper's analysis. For this sample there are 450,000 to 550,000 distinct CDR3 sequences; 15% to 20% appear just once. Of the sample, roughly an eighth is held by the ten largest clones.

The CDR3 runs 12 residues from the cysteine to the phenylalanine. The entry retains the CDR3 DNA only, 36 bases that are in frame from base 1. The germline V gene (reference sequence) yields MNHEY for CDR1 and SMNVEV for CDR2. The sample's treatment or condition label is to be understood as: live attenuated yellow fever vaccine strain. At each blood-draw timepoint, two biological replicates of bulk PBMCs were collected. A standard Ficoll-Paque protocol was used to isolate PBMCs from peripheral blood. TriZol was used to extract RNA from bulk PBMCs, CD4 and CD8 fractions, and dextramer-positive and dextramer-negative fractions.

The rearranged chain carries TRBV27 and TRBJ2-1; tentative D gene TRBD1, with 5 bases matching. The specimen comprised PBMCs, sampled 15 days after the yellow fever booster vaccination. The clonotype was recovered from a young man who received the YFV17D yellow fever vaccine. The CDR3 protein sequence reads: CASSLLGPIQYF. The nucleotides are TGTGCCAGCAGTTTATTGGGGCCAATACAATACTTC.